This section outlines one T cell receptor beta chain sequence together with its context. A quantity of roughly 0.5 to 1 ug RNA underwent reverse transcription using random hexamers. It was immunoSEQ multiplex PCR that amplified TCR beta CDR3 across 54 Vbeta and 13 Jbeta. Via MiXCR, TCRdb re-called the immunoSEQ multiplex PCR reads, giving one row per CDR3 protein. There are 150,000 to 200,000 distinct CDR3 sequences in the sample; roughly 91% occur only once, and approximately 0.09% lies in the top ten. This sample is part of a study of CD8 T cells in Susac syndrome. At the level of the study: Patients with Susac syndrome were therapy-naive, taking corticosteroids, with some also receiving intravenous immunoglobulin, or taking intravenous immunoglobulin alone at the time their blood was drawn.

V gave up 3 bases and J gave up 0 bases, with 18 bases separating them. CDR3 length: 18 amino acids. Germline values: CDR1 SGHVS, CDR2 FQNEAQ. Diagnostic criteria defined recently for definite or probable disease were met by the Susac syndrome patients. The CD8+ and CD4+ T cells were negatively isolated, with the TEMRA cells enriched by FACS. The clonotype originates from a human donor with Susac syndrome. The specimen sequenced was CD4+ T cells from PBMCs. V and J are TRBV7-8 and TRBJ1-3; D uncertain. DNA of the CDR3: TGTGCCAGCAGCTTCCGGGCCGAAATTAAAGGCTCTGGAAACACCATATATTTT. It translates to CASSFRAEIKGSGNTIYF.